The 18 T cell receptor beta chains listed next were all sequenced from one sample in a study of blood T cell repertoires in COVID-19. Clones were read by immunoSEQ multiplex PCR, and TCRdb kept only the in-frame ones, dropping some. This table has around 16,000 clones, approximately 83% appearing once. The sequenced sample consisted of peripheral blood. These receptor sequences come from a man in his 70s in a cohort sampled during active COVID-19.

The CDR3 sequence is CASRRVLSSSTDTQYF. CDR3 DNA: TGTGCCAGCAGGAGGGTTTTATCCTCTAGCACAGATACGCAGTATTTT. The V call is TRBV2, the J call TRBJ2-3, with D possibly matching TRBD2 (5 bases). Germline V gene lookup returns CDR1 SNHLY and CDR2 FYNNEI. The length of the CDR3 is 16 residues. V gave up 6 bases and J gave up 0 bases, with 16 bases separating them.

In nucleotides, the CDR3 is TGTGCCAGCAGCTTAGGGGCGGGAGGGCTGACAGATACGCAGTATTTT. It codes for CASSLGAGGLTDTQYF. The rearrangement joins TRBV7-7 to TRBJ2-3, with 9 nucleotides matching TRBD2. This CDR3 region has 16 residues. The germline CDR1 and CDR2 sequences are SSHAT and FNYEAQ (reference sequence). J was trimmed by 3 bases and V by 1 base; bases with no gene match: 5.

This rearrangement joins TRBV28 to TRBJ1-4; maybe TRBD1 (5 bases). The CDR3 is made up of 16 amino acids. Trimming left V 1 base short and J 1 base short, with 10 bases between. Germline V lookup: CDR1 MDHEN, CDR2 SYDVKM. CDR3 sequence: CASSLFGGRTNEKLFF. The CDR3 region has the DNA TGTGCCAGCAGTTTATTTGGGGGGAGAACTAATGAAAAACTGTTTTTT. Complete variable domain (other parts from reference TRBV28 and TRBJ1-4): DVKVTQSSRYLVKRTGEKVFLECVQDMDHENMFWYRQDPGLGLRLIYFSYDVKMKEKGDIPEGYSVSREKKERFSLILESASTNQTSMYLCASSLFGGRTNEKLFFGSGTQLSVL.

This sequence joins TRBV5-1 and TRBJ1-2, with D perhaps TRBD1 (6 bases). Germline CDR1 SGHRS, CDR2 YFSETQ. This CDR3 spans 12 amino acids. The V end was cut by 4 bases, the J end by 4 bases, with 8 bases between. The CDR3 sequence is CASSEDSYGYTF. CDR3 DNA: TGCGCCAGCAGCGAGGACAGCTATGGCTACACCTTC.

The V call is TRBV20-1, the J call TRBJ2-7, with D hard to call. V dropped 4 bases and J dropped 1 base, with 5 bases sitting between them. CDR3 length: 11 amino acids. The germline gives CDR1 DFQATT, CDR2 SNEGSKA (reference sequence). The CDR3 DNA reads TGCAGTGCTACTCCGTCCTACGAGCAGTACTTC. Encoded protein: CSATPSYEQYF.

The chain carries TRBV11-2 and TRBJ2-3; 7 bases agree with TRBD2. V shed 7 bases, J shed 4 bases, and the junction held 17 bases outside the gene matches. The CDR3 has 17 amino acids. CDR1 is SGHAT and CDR2 is FQNNGV in the germline V gene. CDR3 protein: CASNLGEGLAKADTQYF. Here the CDR3 DNA reads TGTGCCAGCAACCTAGGGGAGGGGCTAGCGAAGGCAGATACGCAGTATTTT.

Only a few counts were recorded for this clone. The chain couples TRBV28 to TRBJ1-5; 9 nucleotides line up with TRBD1. Germline CDR1 is MDHEN and CDR2 is SYDVKM. Trimming took 2 bases from V and 0 from J; bases not matched to a gene: 11. The CDR3 is 19 residues long. CDR3 loop: CASSLIGTGRLDSNQPQHF. As DNA, the CDR3 is TGTGCCAGCAGTTTAATCGGGACAGGGCGGTTGGATAGCAATCAGCCCCAGCATTTT.

The chain carries TRBV18 and TRBJ2-7; D may be TRBD1 (5 bases). Germline CDR1 is KGHSH and CDR2 is LQKENI. The CDR3 runs 16 residues. The ends were cut back, 3 bases at V and 0 bases at J, with 15 bases in the middle. Here the CDR3 DNA reads TGTGCCAGCTCACCTGGCAGGGCCTCCAGCTCCTACGAGCAGTACTTC. Its protein product is CASSPGRASSSYEQYF.

The V and J genes are TRBV21-1 and TRBJ2-1; TRBD2 is the table's D call, not checked against the DNA. TRBV21-1 is assigned pseudogene status. CDR3 length: 18 residues. CDR3 sequence (DNA): TGTGCCAGCAGCAAAGACTTGGGTCGGGAGGGCCGGTACAATGAGCAGTTCTTC. Protein sequence: CASSKDLGREGRYNEQFF.

The J gene is TRBJ2-3, the V gene TRBV6-2 or TRBV6-3, with 12 bases aligning to TRBD2. There are 15 residues in the CDR3. Germline V lookup: CDR1 MNHEY, CDR2 SVGEGT. V trimming: 5 bases; J trimming: 3 bases; junction bases outside the gene matches: 3. The CDR3 reads CASSQTSGGTDTQYF. The CDR3, as DNA: TGTGCCAGCAGTCAGACTAGCGGGGGTACAGATACGCAGTATTTT.

The V call is TRBV5-4, the J call TRBJ2-1; 8 positions match TRBD2. The CDR3 loop spans 16 amino acids. With 4 bases clipped from V and 5 bases from J, the junction kept 11 bases outside the gene matches. The germline CDR1 and CDR2 sequences are SGHNT and YYREEE (reference sequence). CDR3 nucleotide sequence: TGTGCCAGCAGCCTTGGACTAGCCTCACGCAACAATGAGCAGTTCTTC. Its protein product is CASSLGLASRNNEQFF.

V is TRBV7-3 and J is TRBJ2-3, with TRBD1 matching 7 bases. This CDR3 is built from 15 residues. The V segment lost 5 bases and the J segment 3 bases; nucleotides outside the gene matches: 8. Germline V gene lookup returns CDR1 SGHTA and CDR2 FQGTGA. The CDR3: CASSLYRGGTDTQYF. The CDR3 region has the DNA TGTGCCAGCAGCCTGTACAGGGGTGGAACAGATACGCAGTATTTT. Complete variable domain (other parts from reference TRBV7-3 and TRBJ2-3): GAGVSQTPSNKVTEKGKYVELRCDPISGHTALYWYRQSLGQGPEFLIYFQGTGAADDSGLPNDRFFAVRPEGSVSTLKIQRTERGDSAVYLCASSLYRGGTDTQYFGPGTRLTVL.

This chain links TRBV28 with TRBJ1-1; D gene ambiguous. The CDR3 covers 15 residues. CDR1 and CDR2 (germline): MDHEN, SYDVKM. The V and J ends lost 0 bases and 1 base respectively, with 9 bases between them. The chain's CDR3 is CASSLWAGTNTEAFF. CDR3 bases: TGTGCCAGCAGTTTATGGGCAGGTACGAACACTGAAGCTTTCTTT.

This clone was detected once. The V gene is TRBV7-9, the J gene TRBJ2-1, with 9 bases identical to TRBD2. V lost 1 base and J lost 1; bases outside the gene matches: 5. Germline assignment: CDR1 SEHNR and CDR2 FQNEAQ (reference sequence). CDR3 size: 17 residues. This CDR3 is CASSLGGGRGSYNEQFF. DNA of the CDR3: TGTGCCAGCAGCTTAGGTGGCGGGAGGGGGTCCTACAATGAGCAGTTCTTC. The complete variable domain, with remaining parts taken from reference TRBV7-9 and TRBJ2-1, reads DTGVSQNPRHKITKRGQNVTFRCDPISEHNRLYWYRQTLGQGPEFLTYFQNEAQLEKSRLLSDRFSAERPKGSFSTLEIQRTEQGDSAMYLCASSLGGGRGSYNEQFFGPGTRLTVL.

This clone was counted a single time. The rearrangement links TRBV18 to TRBJ2-1, with D possibly matching TRBD1 (5 bases). Germline V gene data show CDR1 as KGHSH and CDR2 as LQKENI. CDR3 length: 15 residues. V was pared by 2 bases and J by 1 base, with 9 bases between. The CDR3 loop is CASSPKGESYNEQFF. CDR3 DNA sequence: TGTGCCAGCTCACCAAAAGGGGAATCCTACAATGAGCAGTTCTTC.

The chain employs TRBV25-1 and TRBJ1-3, with 9 nucleotides matching TRBD1. Germline loops: CDR1 MGHDK, CDR2 SYGVNS. CDR3 length: 16 amino acids. With V trimmed by 6 bases and J by 4 bases, 10 bases remained unmatched. This chain's CDR3 is CASRKGTGKSGNTIYF. CDR3 bases: TGTGCCAGCAGGAAGGGGACAGGGAAGTCCGGAAACACCATATATTTT.

The V and J genes are TRBV7-9 and TRBJ1-5; 9 bases align to TRBD1. From germline, CDR1 is SEHNR and CDR2 FQNEAQ (reference sequence). The CDR3 consists of 15 residues. Losses at the gene ends were 7 bases for V and 2 bases for J; bases not matched to a gene: 6. DNA for the CDR3: TGTGCCAGCACCTGGGACAGGGAACGCAATCAGCCCCAGCATTTT. Encoded protein: CASTWDRERNQPQHF.

This clone has just one count. The CDR3 DNA is TGCGCCAGCAGCCAGGTCCGGGACAACTATCAGCCCCAGCATTTT. It translates to CASSQVRDNYQPQHF. V is TRBV4-1 and J is TRBJ1-5; D perhaps matches TRBD1 (6 bases). Trimming shortened V by 3 bases and J by 5 bases, and 14 bases separated the two germline ends. Germline V gene sequence: CDR1 MGHRA, CDR2 YSYEKL. The CDR3 contains 15 residues.